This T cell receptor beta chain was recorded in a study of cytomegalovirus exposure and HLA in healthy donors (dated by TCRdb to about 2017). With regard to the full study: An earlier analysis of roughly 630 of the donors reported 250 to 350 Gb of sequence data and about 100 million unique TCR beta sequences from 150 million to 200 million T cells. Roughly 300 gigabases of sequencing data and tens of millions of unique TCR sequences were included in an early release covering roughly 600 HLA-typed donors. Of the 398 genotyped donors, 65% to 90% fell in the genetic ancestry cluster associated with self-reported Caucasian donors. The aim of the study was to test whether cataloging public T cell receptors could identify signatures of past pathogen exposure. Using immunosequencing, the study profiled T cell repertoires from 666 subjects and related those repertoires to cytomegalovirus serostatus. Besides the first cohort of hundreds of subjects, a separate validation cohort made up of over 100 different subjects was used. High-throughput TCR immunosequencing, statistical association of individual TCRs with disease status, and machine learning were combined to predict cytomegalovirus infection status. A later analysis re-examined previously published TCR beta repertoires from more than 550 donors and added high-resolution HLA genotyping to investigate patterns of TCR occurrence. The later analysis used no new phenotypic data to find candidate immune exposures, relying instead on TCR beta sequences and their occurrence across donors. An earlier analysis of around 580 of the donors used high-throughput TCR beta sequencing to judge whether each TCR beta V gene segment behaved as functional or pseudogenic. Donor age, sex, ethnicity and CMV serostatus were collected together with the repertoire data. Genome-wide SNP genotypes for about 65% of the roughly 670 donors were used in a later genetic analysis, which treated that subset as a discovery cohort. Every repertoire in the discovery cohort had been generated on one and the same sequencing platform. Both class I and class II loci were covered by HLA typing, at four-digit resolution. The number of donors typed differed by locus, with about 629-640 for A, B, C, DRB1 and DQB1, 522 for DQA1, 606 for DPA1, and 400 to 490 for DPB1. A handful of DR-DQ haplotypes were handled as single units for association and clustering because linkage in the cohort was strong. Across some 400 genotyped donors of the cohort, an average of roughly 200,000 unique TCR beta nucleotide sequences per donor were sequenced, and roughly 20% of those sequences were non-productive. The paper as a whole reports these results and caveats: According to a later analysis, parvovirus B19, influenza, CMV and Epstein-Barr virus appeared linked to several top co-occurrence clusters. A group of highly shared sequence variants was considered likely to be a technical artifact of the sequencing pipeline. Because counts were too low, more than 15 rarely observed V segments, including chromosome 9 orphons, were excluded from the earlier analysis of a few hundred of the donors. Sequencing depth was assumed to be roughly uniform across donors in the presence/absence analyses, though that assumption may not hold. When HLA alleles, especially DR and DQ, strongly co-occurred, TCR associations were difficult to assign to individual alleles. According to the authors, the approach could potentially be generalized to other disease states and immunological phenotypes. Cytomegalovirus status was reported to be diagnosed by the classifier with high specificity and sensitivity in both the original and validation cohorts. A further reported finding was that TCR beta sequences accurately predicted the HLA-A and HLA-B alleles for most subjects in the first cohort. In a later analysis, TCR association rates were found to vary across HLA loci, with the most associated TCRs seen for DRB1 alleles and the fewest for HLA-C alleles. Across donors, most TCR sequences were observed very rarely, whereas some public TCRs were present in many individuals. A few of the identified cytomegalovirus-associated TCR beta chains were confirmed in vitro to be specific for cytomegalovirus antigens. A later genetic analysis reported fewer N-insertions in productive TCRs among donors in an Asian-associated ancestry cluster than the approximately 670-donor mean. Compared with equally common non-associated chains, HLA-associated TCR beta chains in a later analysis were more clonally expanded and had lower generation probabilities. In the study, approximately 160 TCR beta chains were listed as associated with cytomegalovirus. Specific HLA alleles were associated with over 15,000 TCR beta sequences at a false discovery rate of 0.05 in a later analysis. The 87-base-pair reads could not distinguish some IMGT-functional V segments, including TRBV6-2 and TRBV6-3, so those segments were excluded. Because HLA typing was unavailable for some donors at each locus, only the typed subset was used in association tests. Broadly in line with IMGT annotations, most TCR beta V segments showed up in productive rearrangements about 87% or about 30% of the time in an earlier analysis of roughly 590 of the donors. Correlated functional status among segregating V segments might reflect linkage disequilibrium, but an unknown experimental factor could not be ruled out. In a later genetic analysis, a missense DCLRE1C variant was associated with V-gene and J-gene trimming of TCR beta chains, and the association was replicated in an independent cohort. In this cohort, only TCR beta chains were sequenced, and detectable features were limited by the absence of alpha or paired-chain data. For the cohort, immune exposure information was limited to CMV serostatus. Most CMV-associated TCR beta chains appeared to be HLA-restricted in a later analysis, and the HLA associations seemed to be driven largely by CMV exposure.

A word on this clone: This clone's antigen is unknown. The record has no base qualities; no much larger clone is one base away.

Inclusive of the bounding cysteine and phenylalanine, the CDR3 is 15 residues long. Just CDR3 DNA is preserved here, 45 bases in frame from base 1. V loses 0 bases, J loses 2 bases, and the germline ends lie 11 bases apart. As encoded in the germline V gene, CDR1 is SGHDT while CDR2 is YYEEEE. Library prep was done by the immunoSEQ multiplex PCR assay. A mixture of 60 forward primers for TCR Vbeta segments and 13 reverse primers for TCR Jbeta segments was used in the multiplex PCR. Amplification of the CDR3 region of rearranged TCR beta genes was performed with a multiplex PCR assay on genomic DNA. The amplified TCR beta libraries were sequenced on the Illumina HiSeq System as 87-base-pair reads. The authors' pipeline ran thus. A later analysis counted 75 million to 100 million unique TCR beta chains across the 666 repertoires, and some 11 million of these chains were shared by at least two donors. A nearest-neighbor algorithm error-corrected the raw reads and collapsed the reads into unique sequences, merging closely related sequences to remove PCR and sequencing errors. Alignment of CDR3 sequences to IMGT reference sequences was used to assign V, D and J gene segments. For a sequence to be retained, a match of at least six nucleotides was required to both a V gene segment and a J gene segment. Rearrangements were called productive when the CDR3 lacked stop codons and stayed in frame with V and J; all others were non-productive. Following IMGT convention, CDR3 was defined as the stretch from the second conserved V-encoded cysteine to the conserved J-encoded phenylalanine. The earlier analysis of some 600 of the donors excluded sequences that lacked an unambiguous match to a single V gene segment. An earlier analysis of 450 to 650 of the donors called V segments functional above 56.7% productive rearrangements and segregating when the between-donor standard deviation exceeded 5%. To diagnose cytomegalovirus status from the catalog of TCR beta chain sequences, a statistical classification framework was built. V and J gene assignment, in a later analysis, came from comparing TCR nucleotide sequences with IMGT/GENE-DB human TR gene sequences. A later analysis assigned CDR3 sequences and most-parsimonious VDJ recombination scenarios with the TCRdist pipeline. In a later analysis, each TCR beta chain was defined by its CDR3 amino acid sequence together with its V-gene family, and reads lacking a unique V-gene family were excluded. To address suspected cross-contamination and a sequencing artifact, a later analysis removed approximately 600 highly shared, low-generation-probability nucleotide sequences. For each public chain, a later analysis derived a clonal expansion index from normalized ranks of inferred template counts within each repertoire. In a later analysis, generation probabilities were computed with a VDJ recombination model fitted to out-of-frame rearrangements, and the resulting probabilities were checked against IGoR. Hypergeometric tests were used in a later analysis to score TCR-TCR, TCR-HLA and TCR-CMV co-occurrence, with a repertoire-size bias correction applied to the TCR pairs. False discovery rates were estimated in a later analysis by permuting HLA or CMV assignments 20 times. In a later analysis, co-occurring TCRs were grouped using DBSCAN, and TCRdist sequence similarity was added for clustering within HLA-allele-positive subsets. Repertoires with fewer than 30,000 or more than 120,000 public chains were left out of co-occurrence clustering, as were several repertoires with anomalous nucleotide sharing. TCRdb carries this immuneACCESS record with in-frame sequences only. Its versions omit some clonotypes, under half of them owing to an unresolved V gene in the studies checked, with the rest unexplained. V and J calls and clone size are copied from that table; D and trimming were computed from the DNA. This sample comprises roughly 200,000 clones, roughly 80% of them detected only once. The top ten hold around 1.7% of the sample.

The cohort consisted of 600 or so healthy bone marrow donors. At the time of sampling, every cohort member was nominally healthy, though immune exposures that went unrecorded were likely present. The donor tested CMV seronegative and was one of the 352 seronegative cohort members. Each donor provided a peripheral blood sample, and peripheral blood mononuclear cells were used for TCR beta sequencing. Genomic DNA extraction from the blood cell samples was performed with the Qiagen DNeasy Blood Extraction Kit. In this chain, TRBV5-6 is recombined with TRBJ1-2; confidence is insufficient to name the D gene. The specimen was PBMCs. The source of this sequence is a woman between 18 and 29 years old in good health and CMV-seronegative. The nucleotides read TGTGCCAGCAGCTTGGAGGCCGGGTCCAACTATGGCTACACCTTC. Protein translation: CASSLEAGSNYGYTF.